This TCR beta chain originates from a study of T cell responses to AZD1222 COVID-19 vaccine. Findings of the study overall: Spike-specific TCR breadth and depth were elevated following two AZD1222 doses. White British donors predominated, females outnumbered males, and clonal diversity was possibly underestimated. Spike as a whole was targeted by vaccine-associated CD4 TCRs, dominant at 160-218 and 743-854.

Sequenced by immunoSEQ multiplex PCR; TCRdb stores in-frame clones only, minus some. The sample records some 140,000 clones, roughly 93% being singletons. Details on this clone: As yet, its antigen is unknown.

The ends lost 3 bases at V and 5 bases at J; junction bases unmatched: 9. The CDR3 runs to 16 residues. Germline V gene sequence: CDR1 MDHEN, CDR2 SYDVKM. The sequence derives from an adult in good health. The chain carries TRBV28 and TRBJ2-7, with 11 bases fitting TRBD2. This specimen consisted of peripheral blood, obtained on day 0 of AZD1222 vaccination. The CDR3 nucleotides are TGTGCCAGCAGTTTCGGATGGCTAGCGGGGGGCGACGAGCAGTACTTC. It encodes CASSFGWLAGGDEQYF.